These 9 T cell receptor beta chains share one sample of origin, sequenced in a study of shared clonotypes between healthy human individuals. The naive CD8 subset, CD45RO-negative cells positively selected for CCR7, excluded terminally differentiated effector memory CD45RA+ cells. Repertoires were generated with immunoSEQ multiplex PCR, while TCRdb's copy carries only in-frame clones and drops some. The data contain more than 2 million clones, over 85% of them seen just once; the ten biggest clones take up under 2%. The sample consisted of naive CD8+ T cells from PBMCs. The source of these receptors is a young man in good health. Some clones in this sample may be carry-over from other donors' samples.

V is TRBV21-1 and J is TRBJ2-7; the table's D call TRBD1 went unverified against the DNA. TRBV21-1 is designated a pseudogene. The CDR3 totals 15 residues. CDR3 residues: CASSPKWDNLYEQYF. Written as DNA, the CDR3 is TGTGCCAGCAGCCCCAAATGGGACAACCTCTACGAGCAGTACTTC.

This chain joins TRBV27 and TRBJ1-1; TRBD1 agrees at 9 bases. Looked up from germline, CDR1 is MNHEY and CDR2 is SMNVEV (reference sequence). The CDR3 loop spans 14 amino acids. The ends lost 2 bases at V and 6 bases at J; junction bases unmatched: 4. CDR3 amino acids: CASSLGTGWAEAFF. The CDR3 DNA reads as TGTGCCAGCAGTTTAGGGACAGGGTGGGCTGAAGCTTTCTTT.

The CDR3 DNA follows: TGTGCCAGTAGCCCCGGGACAGGAGACTCCAGCTCCTACGAGCAGTACTTC. Its translation is CASSPGTGDSSSYEQYF. The gene calls are TRBV19 and TRBJ2-5, with 8 bases aligning to TRBD1. The closer fit of TRBJ2-7 to the DNA end suggests the J call may be wrong. This CDR3 comprises 17 residues. CDR1 is LNHDA, CDR2 SQIVND, per germline (reference sequence).

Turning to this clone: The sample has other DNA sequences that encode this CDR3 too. In DNA, the CDR3 is TGTGCCAGCAGTCTCCAGACAGGGGGCTACGAGCAGTACTTC. This gives the protein CASSLQTGGYEQYF. The V call is TRBV27, the J call TRBJ2-7; 9 bases are a match to TRBD1. J gave up 3 bases and V 5 bases, and 5 bases lay outside the gene matches. Germline lookup yields CDR1 MNHEY and CDR2 SMNVEV (reference sequence). The CDR3 loop spans 14 amino acids.

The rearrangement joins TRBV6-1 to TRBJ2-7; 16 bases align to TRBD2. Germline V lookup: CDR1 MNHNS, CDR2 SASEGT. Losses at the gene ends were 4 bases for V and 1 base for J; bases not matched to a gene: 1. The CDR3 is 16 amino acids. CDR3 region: CASSGGLAGGSYEQYF. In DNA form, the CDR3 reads TGTGCCAGCAGTGGGGGACTAGCGGGAGGGTCCTACGAGCAGTACTTC.

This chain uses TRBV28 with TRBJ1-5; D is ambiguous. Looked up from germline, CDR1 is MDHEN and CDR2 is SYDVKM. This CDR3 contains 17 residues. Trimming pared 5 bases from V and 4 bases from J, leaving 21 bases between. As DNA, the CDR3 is TGTGCCAGCAGTATAAGCGAACCAGGATGGAAGAATCAGCCCCAGCATTTT. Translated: CASSISEPGWKNQPQHF. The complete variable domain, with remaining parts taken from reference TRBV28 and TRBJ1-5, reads DVKVTQSSRYLVKRTGEKVFLECVQDMDHENMFWYRQDPGLGLRLIYFSYDVKMKEKGDIPEGYSVSREKKERFSLILESASTNQTSMYLCASSISEPGWKNQPQHFGDGTRLSIL.

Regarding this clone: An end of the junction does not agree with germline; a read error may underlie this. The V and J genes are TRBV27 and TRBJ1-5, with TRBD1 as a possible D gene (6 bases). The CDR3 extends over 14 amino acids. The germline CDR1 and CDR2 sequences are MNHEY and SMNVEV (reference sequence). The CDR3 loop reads CAGSLQGSNQPQHF. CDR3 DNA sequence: TGTGCCGGCAGTCTCCAGGGGAGCAATCAGCCCCAGCATTTT.

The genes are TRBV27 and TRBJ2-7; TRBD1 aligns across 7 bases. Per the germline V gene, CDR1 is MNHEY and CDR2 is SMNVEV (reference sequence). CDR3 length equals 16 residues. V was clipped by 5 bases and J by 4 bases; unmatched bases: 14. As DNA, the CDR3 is TGTGCCAGCAGTACCTCTCCGGGACAGCTAAGGTACGAGCAGTACTTC. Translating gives CASSTSPGQLRYEQYF.

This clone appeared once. CDR3 coding DNA: TGTGCCAGCAGTTTACTTGGACTAGCGGGAGCGGTAGGGGAGACCCAGTACTTC. Amino acids: CASSLLGLAGAVGETQYF. The V call is TRBV27, the J call TRBJ2-5; 13 nucleotides align to TRBD2. Germline loops: CDR1 MNHEY, CDR2 SMNVEV (reference sequence). This CDR3 region has 18 residues. The junction had 11 bases not matched to a gene; V was cut back by 2 bases and J by 5 bases.